This T cell receptor beta chain is drawn from a study of HIV-infected patients and healthy controls. Study overall: All patients had undetectable virus after a further year of therapy, about 70% of the 16 by the second bleed.

Roughly three months, about 14 weeks, into antiretroviral therapy, follow-up blood was collected. The repertoire came from unfractionated whole blood and reflected all unsorted peripheral T cells. cDNA was made from around 0.45 ug RNA using alpha and beta constant primers. Using multiplexing indices, alpha and beta chain libraries were generated apart by chain-specific third strand synthesis. TCRdb fed the 5' RACE reads into MiXCR, producing one record per CDR3 protein. Among about 9,000 distinct CDR3 sequences, 8% to 9.5% were seen once, and the ten largest hold approximately 11%. Notes on the study in general: MAIT alpha-chain CDR3s were frequent in healthy controls, depleted in HIV+. Size-matching overweighted rare events from HIV-infected data when comparing patients with controls. Treated samples reflected only about three months of therapy, arguably too short to observe immune reconstitution.

On this clonotype: Its antigen is not identified.

The sequence came from an adult with HIV infection. Sample: blood, taken during antiretroviral therapy.

The CDR3 is CSARKGKADTQYF. The DNA of the CDR3 is TGCAGTGCTAGAAAGGGAAAGGCAGATACGCAGTATTTT. V gene TRBV20-1 combines with J gene TRBJ2-3; D gene unclear. Trimming removed 2 bases from V and 4 bases from J, with 10 bases in between. This CDR3 spans 13 amino acids. CDR1 and CDR2 from the germline V gene are DFQATT and SNEGSKA (reference sequence).